Following are 12 T cell receptor beta chains from one sample sequenced in a study of identical twins. TCRdb re-derived calls from the 5' RACE reads in MiXCR, one entry per CDR3 protein. Seen here are 500,000 to 600,000 distinct CDR3 sequences, about 20% observed once, and the top ten hold about 0.99%. This same sample was also taken into another study, of T cells expressing NK-cell markers.

Sequencing input: CD4+ T cells sorted from blood. Source of these receptors: a woman between 18 and 29 years old in good health.

The chain links TRBV12-3 or TRBV12-4 to TRBJ2-7; 10 bases agree with TRBD2. V shed 8 bases and J 2 bases; nucleotides not matched to a gene: 3. The CDR3 is made up of 13 amino acids. This CDR3 is CASFGTSAYEQYF. CDR3 nucleotide sequence: TGTGCCAGCTTCGGGACTAGCGCCTACGAGCAGTACTTC.

The sample holds a few counts of this clonotype. J is TRBJ2-3 and V is TRBV25-1; 10 bases map to TRBD2. The CDR3 loop spans 13 amino acids. The V and J ends lost 6 bases and 7 bases, in that order; junction bases with no gene match: 4. Germline CDR1 MGHDK, CDR2 SYGVNS. The CDR3 DNA sequence: TGTGCCAGCAGGGGAGCGGGGGGGAATACGCAGTATTTT. Its translation is CASRGAGGNTQYF. Complete variable domain (other parts from reference TRBV25-1 and TRBJ2-3): EADIYQTPRYLVIGTGKKITLECSQTMGHDKMYWYQQDPGMELHLIHYSYGVNSTEKGDLSSESTVSRIRTEHFPLTLESARPSHTSQYLCASRGAGGNTQYFGPGTRLTVL.

In this sample, this clonotype turned up many times. The V gene is TRBV20-1, the J gene TRBJ2-7; tentatively, D is TRBD2 (5 bases). The ends were cut back, 4 bases at V and 3 bases at J, with 16 bases in the middle. In germline, CDR1 is DFQATT, CDR2 SNEGSKA (reference sequence). The CDR3 runs 14 residues. The CDR3 DNA is TGCAGTGCTATTGACCAGCGGCTCTACTACGAGCAGTACTTC. Protein product: CSAIDQRLYYEQYF.

The chain joins TRBV6-6 to TRBJ2-1; TRBD2 might be the D (5 bases). The CDR3 consists of 12 residues. Trimming left V 4 bases short and J 9 bases short, with 10 bases between. Germline CDR1 MNHNY, CDR2 SVGAGI (reference sequence). The CDR3 bases are TGTGCCAGCAGTTCCACTAGAGGTGAGCAGTTCTTC. This encodes CASSSTRGEQFF.

The chain joins TRBV29-1 to TRBJ2-3; D is possibly TRBD2 (5 bases). The ends were cut back, 3 bases at V and 4 bases at J, with 8 bases in the middle. The germline V gene has CDR1 SQVTM and CDR2 ANQGSEA. The CDR3 is 12 residues long. The CDR3 sequence: CSVDLRADTQYF. CDR3 bases: TGCAGCGTTGACTTGCGGGCAGATACGCAGTATTTT.

This clonotype occurred many times. In DNA form, the CDR3 reads TGTGCCAGCAAAGTAGCGGGGGCCACAACCTCCGAGCAGTACTTC. Amino acids: CASKVAGATTSEQYF. The chain carries TRBV12-3 or TRBV12-4 and TRBJ2-7; 9 bases map to TRBD2. This CDR3 spans 15 amino acids. J lost 6 bases, V lost 7 bases, and 13 bases had no gene match.

V and J are TRBV4-3 and TRBJ2-4; no firm D call. From germline, CDR1 is LGHNA and CDR2 YSLEER. V lost 4 bases, J lost 4 bases, and 14 bases lay in between. The CDR3 loop spans 15 amino acids. DNA of the CDR3: TGCGCCAGCAGCCGAGAGACACGACCAAAAAACATTCAGTACTTC. This gives the protein CASSRETRPKNIQYF.

The V and J genes are TRBV29-1 and TRBJ2-1; D may be TRBD1 (5 bases). V was clipped by 4 bases and J by 16 bases, with 17 bases between them. Germline CDR1 is SQVTM and CDR2 is ANQGSEA. This CDR3 contains 11 residues. CDR3 protein: CSVGYSAGPFF. The DNA for the CDR3 is TGCAGCGTTGGGTATTCGGCAGGGCCCTTCTTC.

This clonotype was observed a single time. The chain couples TRBV19 to TRBJ2-3, with no clear D. V dropped 0 bases and J dropped 1 base, with 11 bases sitting between them. Germline assignment: CDR1 LNHDA and CDR2 SQIVND (reference sequence). The CDR3 runs 16 residues. For the CDR3, the DNA is TGTGCCAGTAGTATAGATGGACGGCCCGGCACAGATACGCAGTATTTT. Protein: CASSIDGRPGTDTQYF.

The chain joins TRBV5-1 to TRBJ1-4; 11 bases line up with TRBD1. The CDR3 extends over 15 amino acids. Germline V gene sequence: CDR1 SGHRS, CDR2 YFSETQ. The V gene end was trimmed by 3 bases and the J gene end by 7 bases; junction bases not matched to a gene: 5. The CDR3 loop reads CASSWTGGGGEKLFF. CDR3 nucleotides: TGCGCCAGCAGCTGGACAGGGGGCGGCGGTGAAAAACTGTTTTTT.

The chain recombines TRBV7-2 with TRBJ2-2; D gene unclear. Germline V gene data show CDR1 as SGHTA and CDR2 as FQGNSA. Trimming shortened V by 6 bases and J by 3 bases, and 5 bases separated the two germline ends. The CDR3 has 12 amino acids. DNA of the CDR3: TGTGCCAGCAGGCCGTACACCGGGGAGCTGTTTTTT. Encoded protein: CASRPYTGELFF.

This clonotype was recorded at least ten times. The rearrangement links TRBV12-3 or TRBV12-4 to TRBJ2-7; D might be TRBD2 (6 bases). The CDR3 sequence is 15 residues long. V was trimmed by 6 bases and J by 5 bases, leaving 20 bases between them. The CDR3 reads CASRRGQAANHEQYF. The CDR3 DNA follows: TGTGCCAGCAGGCGGGGTCAGGCGGCTAACCACGAGCAGTACTTC.